Listed here are 25 T cell receptor beta chains from one sample, sequenced in a study of cytomegalovirus exposure and HLA in healthy donors. With 60 Vbeta and 13 Jbeta primers, the PCR was carried out. The repertoire was sequenced with immunoSEQ multiplex PCR; TCRdb's copy has only in-frame clones and lacks some. The sample records 100,000 to 150,000 clones, roughly 79% being singletons. The sample consisted of PBMCs. All receptors derive from a woman in her forties or fifties in good health and CMV-seronegative.

The chain joins TRBV4-2 to TRBJ1-1, with 7 bases identical to TRBD1. Per germline, CDR1 LGHNA and CDR2 YNFKEQ. The CDR3 contains 15 residues. Trimming at V came to 0 bases and at J to 6 bases, leaving 7 bases not matched to a gene. CDR3 DNA sequence: TGTGCCAGCAGCCAAGAGATAGACAGGGACCCTGAAGCTTTCTTT. This sequence encodes CASSQEIDRDPEAFF.

The chain employs TRBV13 and TRBJ2-3, with D possibly TRBD1 on 6 matching bases. Trimming took 2 bases from V and 0 from J, leaving 9 bases between them. Germline V lookup: CDR1 PRHDT, CDR2 FYEKMQ (reference sequence). The CDR3 length is 15 residues. CDR3 amino acids: CASSLIQGSTDTQYF. Here the CDR3 DNA reads TGTGCCAGCAGCTTAATTCAGGGGAGCACAGATACGCAGTATTTT.

V gene TRBV29-1 combines with J gene TRBJ1-1; 8 bases agree with TRBD1. After removal of 6 bases from V and 3 bases from J, the junction contained 6 bases not matched to a gene. Germline V gene lookup returns CDR1 SQVTM and CDR2 ANQGSEA. This CDR3 contains 13 residues. This CDR3 is CSVSRGRDTEAFF. DNA for the CDR3: TGCAGCGTCTCCAGGGGGCGGGACACTGAAGCTTTCTTT.

This chain's CDR3 is CASSRDSPYEQYF. CDR3 in DNA: TGTGCCAGCAGCCGGGACAGCCCCTACGAGCAGTACTTC. The V call is TRBV7-2, the J call TRBJ2-7; 7 nucleotides agree with TRBD1. This CDR3 is built from 13 residues. V was clipped by 5 bases and J by 2 bases; unmatched bases: 3. Germline CDR1 SGHTA, CDR2 FQGNSA.

The CDR3 DNA follows: TGTGCCAGCGCGTGGGGCTCAGCTGGGGCCAACGTCCTGACTTTC. As protein: CASAWGSAGANVLTF. This chain joins TRBV6-6 and TRBJ2-6; a weak D match, TRBD1 (5 bases). V gave up 8 bases and J gave up 2 bases, with 13 bases separating them. The CDR3 sequence is 15 residues long. Per germline, CDR1 MNHNY and CDR2 SVGAGI (reference sequence).

The V call is TRBV28, the J call TRBJ2-1; D is possibly TRBD1 (6 bases). Germline V gives CDR1 MDHEN, CDR2 SYDVKM. This CDR3 is 14 amino acids long. V lost 3 bases and J 4 bases, leaving 10 bases between the germline ends. The CDR3 sequence: CASSLGAVYNEQFF. The DNA of the CDR3 is TGTGCCAGCAGTTTGGGGGCGGTATACAATGAGCAGTTCTTC.

This rearrangement joins TRBV20-1 to TRBJ2-1, with D maybe TRBD1 (6 bases). The V end was cut by 5 bases, the J end by 10 bases, with 12 bases between. Germline V CDR1 and CDR2: DFQATT, SNEGSKA (reference sequence). The CDR3 runs 11 residues. The CDR3 region has the DNA TGCAGTGCTGGGGGCAGGGAGGAGCAGTTCTTC. This gives the protein CSAGGREEQFF.

The V gene is TRBV5-6, the J gene TRBJ2-7; D gene ambiguous. V was shortened by 3 bases and J by 0 bases, with 7 bases between the two germline ends. Germline V gene sequence: CDR1 SGHDT, CDR2 YYEEEE. The CDR3 has 13 amino acids. CDR3 sequence: CASSSRSSYEQYF. In nucleotides, the CDR3 is TGTGCCAGCAGCTCAAGGAGCTCCTACGAGCAGTACTTC.

The CDR3 loop is CASSPRGLALEETQYF. CDR3 DNA sequence: TGTGCCAGCAGTCCGAGGGGACTAGCGCTAGAAGAGACCCAGTACTTC. This rearrangement joins TRBV27 to TRBJ2-5; 10 positions match TRBD2. From germline, CDR1 is MNHEY and CDR2 SMNVEV (reference sequence). Trimming took 5 bases from V and 3 from J; bases not matched to a gene: 9. The length of the CDR3 is 16 residues.

V and J are TRBV6-5 and TRBJ1-5; 8 bases agree with TRBD1. The trim removed 4 bases at V and 5 bases at J, leaving 7 bases unmatched. The CDR3 is made up of 15 amino acids. CDR1 and CDR2 (germline): MNHEY, SVGAGI. CDR3 DNA sequence: TGTGCCAGCAGTTCCACCGGACAGGGCGATCAGCCCCAGCATTTT. Translated, it gives CASSSTGQGDQPQHF.

The V call is TRBV29-1, the J call TRBJ2-3; tentatively, D is TRBD2 (5 bases). This CDR3 has 17 residues. Per germline, CDR1 SQVTM and CDR2 ANQGSEA. V shed 5 bases and J shed 4 bases, with 25 bases lying between them. Here the CDR3 DNA reads TGCAGCGTTTGGCTTAGCAGCCTGCAGAGGGTGTCAGATACGCAGTATTTT. It encodes CSVWLSSLQRVSDTQYF.

The gene calls are TRBV6-5 and TRBJ2-7; D might be TRBD1 (6 bases). CDR1 is MNHEY, CDR2 SVGAGI, per germline. CDR3 length: 12 amino acids. Trimming pared 5 bases from V and 7 bases from J, leaving 12 bases between. The DNA of the CDR3 is TGTGCCAGCAGTCGCCGAGGGGGTGAGCAGTACTTC. As protein: CASSRRGGEQYF.

The chain links TRBV5-6 to TRBJ1-1; 7 bases line up with TRBD1. The CDR3 runs 17 residues. After removal of 3 bases from V and 0 bases from J, the junction contained 11 bases not matched to a gene. CDR1 is SGHDT, CDR2 YYEEEE, per germline. The CDR3 here is CASSYEQGNRMNTEAFF. The CDR3 DNA reads TGTGCCAGCAGCTATGAACAGGGGAATAGGATGAACACTGAAGCTTTCTTT.

For the CDR3, the DNA is TGTGCCAGCAGTGAATACGTAGGGGGCGACGGTGAAAAACTGTTTTTT. It codes for CASSEYVGGDGEKLFF. J is TRBJ1-4 and V is TRBV25-1, with 7 bases fitting TRBD1. V shed 0 bases, J shed 7 bases, and the junction held 8 bases outside the gene matches. The CDR3 covers 16 residues. Germline V gives CDR1 MGHDK, CDR2 SYGVNS.

V and J are TRBV4-3 and TRBJ2-7; TRBD2 aligns across 10 bases. The CDR3 sequence is 17 residues long. Looked up from germline, CDR1 is LGHNA and CDR2 is YSLEER. V dropped 3 bases and J dropped 0; count of bases not matched to a gene: 8. Written as DNA, the CDR3 is TGCGCCAGCAGCCAGGACTTGACTAGCGGGTACTCCTACGAGCAGTACTTC. Protein sequence: CASSQDLTSGYSYEQYF.

This clone was recorded a few times. This chain uses TRBV7-9 with TRBJ1-1; D is undetermined. The CDR3 covers 16 residues. From germline, CDR1 is SEHNR and CDR2 FQNEAQ (reference sequence). For the CDR3, the DNA is TGTGGGCTAGGTGAAGGCCCACGTCCCGCGAACACTGAAGCTTTCTTT. Encoded protein: CGLGEGPRPANTEAFF.

The genes are TRBV2 and TRBJ2-1; 11 positions agree with TRBD2. The germline V gene has CDR1 SNHLY and CDR2 FYNNEI. With V trimmed by 5 bases and J by 0 bases, 15 bases remained unmatched. The CDR3 sequence is 20 residues long. CDR3 sequence: CASSPAPGLAELSSYNEQFF. The CDR3 DNA reads TGTGCCAGCAGTCCTGCTCCGGGACTAGCGGAACTCAGCTCCTACAATGAGCAGTTCTTC.

The chain's CDR3 is CASSQVYNEQFF. The DNA for the CDR3 is TGTGCCAGCAGTCAGGTCTACAATGAGCAGTTCTTC. The J gene is TRBJ2-1, the V gene TRBV28; D gene uncertain. The length of the CDR3 is 12 residues. CDR1 and CDR2 (germline): MDHEN, SYDVKM. The V end was cut by 5 bases, the J end by 3 bases, with 5 bases between.

The chain combines TRBV30 with TRBJ2-1; D is possibly TRBD2 (5 bases). The CDR3 is 17 amino acids. The germline V gene encodes CDR1 GTSNPN and CDR2 SVGIG (reference sequence). Trimming cost V 2 bases and J 6 bases, with 23 bases left between them. The CDR3 DNA is TGTGCCTGGAGTCTAGGAGCCATACTAGGATCGGGCAATGAGCAGTTCTTC. Amino acid sequence: CAWSLGAILGSGNEQFF.

This chain connects TRBV27 to TRBJ2-1; 7 bases line up with TRBD2. Germline CDR1 and CDR2: MNHEY and SMNVEV (reference sequence). The CDR3 runs to 14 residues. The ends lost 6 bases at V and 4 bases at J; junction bases unmatched: 6. CDR3 protein: CASSRSGGYNEQFF. The CDR3 nucleotides are TGTGCCAGCAGCAGATCGGGAGGTTACAATGAGCAGTTCTTC.

The table lists this clone with a few counts. A read error may produce the germline difference seen at one junction end. J is TRBJ1-2 and V is TRBV7-2; 9 bases are shared with TRBD1. This CDR3 region has 15 residues. Germline V gene lookup returns CDR1 SGHTA and CDR2 FQGNSA. The CDR3 DNA follows: TGTGCCAGCAGCCCGGGACAGGGATGGTCGGATGGCTACCCCTTC. As protein: CASSPGQGWSDGYPF.

The V gene is TRBV5-4, the J gene TRBJ2-3; TRBD2 matches 9 bases. The length of the CDR3 is 17 residues. The junction had 12 bases not matched to a gene; V was cut back by 7 bases and J by 0 bases. Looked up from germline, CDR1 is SGHNT and CDR2 is YYREEE (reference sequence). The CDR3 spells CASPSLAGKTSTDTQYF. The CDR3 coding sequence is TGTGCCAGCCCGTCCCTAGCGGGAAAAACTAGCACAGATACGCAGTATTTT.

This sequence joins TRBV7-9 and TRBJ2-2, with D perhaps TRBD1 (6 bases). The CDR3 length is 16 residues. Germline V CDR1 and CDR2: SEHNR, FQNEAQ (reference sequence). The V end lost 1 base, the J end lost 4 bases, and 13 bases lay between the germline ends. CDR3 residues: CASSLGVRQVTGELFF. In DNA form, the CDR3 reads TGTGCCAGCAGCTTAGGGGTTCGACAGGTCACCGGGGAGCTGTTTTTT.

The sample holds a few counts of this clone. The chain recombines TRBV5-6 with TRBJ1-1; TRBD1 aligns across 8 bases. J gave up 5 bases and V 2 bases, and 5 bases lay outside the gene matches. Germline V gives CDR1 SGHDT, CDR2 YYEEEE. The CDR3 runs to 14 residues. Written as DNA, the CDR3 is TGTGCCAGCAGCTTAGGCAGGGGGCGAACTGAAGCTTTCTTT. Residues: CASSLGRGRTEAFF.

The CDR3 bases are TGTGCCAGCACTCATACAGGGGGAACTGAAAAACTGTTTTTT. Amino acids: CASTHTGGTEKLFF. The rearrangement joins TRBV6-5 to TRBJ1-4; 8 positions match TRBD1. Germline values: CDR1 MNHEY, CDR2 SVGAGI. CDR3 length: 14 residues. The V and J ends lost 7 bases and 7 bases, in that order; junction bases with no gene match: 8.